One sample yielded the 17 T cell receptor beta chains listed below, sequenced in a study of cytotoxic CD8 clonotypes in ibrutinib-treated CLL listed by TCRdb under 2021. The time point label, as the study defines it: progressive disease on ibrutinib. Library method: the immunoSEQ multiplex PCR assay. TCRdb limited this immuneACCESS table to in-frame rearrangements with V and J called. A share of clones is missing; checked studies link under half to unresolved V genes, and the rest is unexplained. For this sample there are over 250,000 clones; roughly 76% appear just once. Around 5.1% of the sample goes to the ten largest clones. Material: PBMCs, obtained at disease progression, from a patient treated with ibrutinib. The receptor set was obtained from a human donor with chronic lymphocytic leukemia.

V is TRBV6-1 and J is TRBJ2-7; TRBD2 aligns across 7 bases. The CDR3 loop spans 18 amino acids. Per germline, CDR1 MNHNS and CDR2 SASEGT. With V trimmed by 4 bases and J by 2 bases, 17 bases remained unmatched. For the CDR3, the DNA is TGTGCCAGCAGTGTCCCGGGGAGGGAACGGGGGAGCCCCTACGAGCAGTACTTC. It yields the protein CASSVPGRERGSPYEQYF.

The chain carries TRBV6-6 and TRBJ1-1; a weak D match, TRBD1 (6 bases). Trimming stripped 5 bases from V and 6 bases from J, with 22 bases between. In germline, CDR1 is MNHNY, CDR2 SVGAGI (reference sequence). The CDR3 runs 16 residues. The CDR3 DNA sequence: TGTGCCAGCAGTCCCGATCTCACAGGGACCTTCCCTGAAGCTTTCTTT. Translating gives CASSPDLTGTFPEAFF.

This clone was seen only a few times. The chain is built from TRBV29-1 and TRBJ2-7, with D possibly being TRBD2 (6 bases). Trimming shortened V by 2 bases and J by 5 bases, and 7 bases separated the two germline ends. The CDR3 has 11 amino acids. The germline CDR1 and CDR2 sequences are SQVTM and ANQGSEA. CDR3 DNA: TGCAGCGTTGAACGGGGGAACGAGCAGTACTTC. Amino acids: CSVERGNEQYF.

The chain employs TRBV9 and TRBJ1-2; 10 bases agree with TRBD1. The CDR3 covers 15 residues. Per germline, CDR1 SGDLS and CDR2 YYNGEE. J lost 1 base, V lost 3 bases, and 3 bases had no gene match. CDR3 in DNA: TGTGCCAGCAGCGAGGACAGGGGGTATAACTATGGCTACACCTTC. This translates into CASSEDRGYNYGYTF.

V is TRBV18 and J is TRBJ2-2, with 10 bases identical to TRBD1. Trimming removed 3 bases from V and 0 bases from J; junction bases left unmatched: 4. CDR3 length equals 17 residues. Germline CDR1 and CDR2: KGHSH and LQKENI. The CDR3 nucleotides read TGTGCCAGCTCACCTTTTGGACAGGGGGCGAACACCGGGGAGCTGTTTTTT. Translated, it gives CASSPFGQGANTGELFF.

CDR3 DNA: TGTGTCAGAGGGCTAGCGATTCCCGGGGAGCTGTTTTTT. Translation: CVRGLAIPGELFF. The chain has TRBV7-5 and TRBJ2-2; no DNA check was done on the table's D call, TRBD2. TRBV7-5 is labeled a pseudogene. This CDR3 has 13 amino acids.

The chain couples TRBV7-2 to TRBJ2-3, with 9 positions matching TRBD2. The CDR3 is made up of 19 amino acids. Germline values: CDR1 SGHTA, CDR2 FQGNSA. Trimming took 2 bases from V and 0 from J; bases not matched to a gene: 12. The CDR3 sequence: CASSLLAGAWGVSTDTQYF. DNA for the CDR3: TGTGCCAGCAGCTTATTAGCGGGGGCGTGGGGGGTTAGCACAGATACGCAGTATTTT.

This clone appeared a few times. The CDR3 DNA sequence: TGTGCCAGCAGCGTGTTTAGCGGGAGGGCCGCAGAGACCCAGTACTTC. This gives the protein CASSVFSGRAAETQYF. This sequence joins TRBV9 and TRBJ2-5; 11 bases are shared with TRBD2. The length of the CDR3 is 16 residues. Per the germline V gene, CDR1 is SGDLS and CDR2 is YYNGEE. The junction had 7 bases not matched to a gene; V was cut back by 2 bases and J by 4 bases.

This clone has a single count. The chain has TRBV7-9 and TRBJ1-2, with TRBD1 identical over 8 bases. Germline values: CDR1 SEHNR, CDR2 FQNEAQ (reference sequence). The CDR3 is 15 amino acids. V shed 5 bases and J 7 bases; nucleotides not matched to a gene: 12. The CDR3 region has the DNA TGTGCCAGCAGCGGACCCGGGACAGGACCATTTGGCTACACCTTC. It codes for CASSGPGTGPFGYTF. Using reference TRBV7-9 and TRBJ1-2 for the parts outside the CDR3, the full variable domain is DTGVSQNPRHKITKRGQNVTFRCDPISEHNRLYWYRQTLGQGPEFLTYFQNEAQLEKSRLLSDRFSAERPKGSFSTLEIQRTEQGDSAMYLCASSGPGTGPFGYTFGSGTRLTVV.

V gene TRBV2 combines with J gene TRBJ1-4, with 10 bases fitting TRBD1. The V segment lost 5 bases and the J segment 8 bases; nucleotides outside the gene matches: 5. Germline values: CDR1 SNHLY, CDR2 FYNNEI. The CDR3 extends over 14 amino acids. The CDR3 region has the DNA TGTGCCAGCAGTTATGACAGGGGGCAAGAAAAACTGTTTTTT. It yields the protein CASSYDRGQEKLFF. Using reference TRBV2 and TRBJ1-4 for the parts outside the CDR3, the full variable domain is EPEVTQTPSHQVTQMGQEVILRCVPISNHLYFYWYRQILGQKVEFLVSFYNNEISEKSEIFDDQFSVERPDGSNFTLKIRSTKLEDSAMYFCASSYDRGQEKLFFGSGTQLSVL.

The chain employs TRBV4-3 and TRBJ2-3; D gene unclear. Germline V lookup: CDR1 LGHNA, CDR2 YSLEER. V was shortened by 0 bases and J by 0 bases, with 16 bases between the two germline ends. This CDR3 has 18 residues. CDR3 residues: CASSQEPPHYPSTDTQYF. CDR3 coding DNA: TGCGCCAGCAGCCAAGAACCCCCGCACTACCCGAGCACAGATACGCAGTATTTT.

This clone was recorded a few times. This sequence joins TRBV4-1 and TRBJ2-3; 7 bases fit TRBD2. The CDR3 is 15 amino acids. V was clipped by 1 base and J by 2 bases; unmatched bases: 3. CDR1 and CDR2 (germline): MGHRA, YSYEKL. In DNA form, the CDR3 reads TGCGCCAGCAGCCAAGTGGGAGGGAACACAGATACGCAGTATTTT. Translating it yields CASSQVGGNTDTQYF.

This rearrangement joins TRBV9 to TRBJ2-5; TRBD2 might be the D (5 bases). This CDR3 is built from 14 residues. The ends were cut back, 6 bases at V and 5 bases at J, with 17 bases in the middle. The germline CDR1 and CDR2 sequences are SGDLS and YYNGEE. As DNA, the CDR3 is TGTGCCAGCAATGGAGGAGTGGCAGCGGAGACCCAGTACTTC. It codes for CASNGGVAAETQYF.

The chain joins TRBV15 to TRBJ1-2; D not resolved. CDR3 length: 15 residues. Trimming took 0 bases from V and 7 from J, leaving 15 bases between them. Germline CDR1 is LNHNV and CDR2 is YYDKDF (reference sequence). CDR3 DNA: TGTGCCACCAGCAGAGATCTTTCGACCAGCCTTGGCTACACCTTC. This gives the protein CATSRDLSTSLGYTF.

A remark on this clone: Mismatch with germline at one junction end may stem from a read error. The chain employs TRBV7-9 and TRBJ1-2; D perhaps matches TRBD1 (5 bases). The CDR3 is made up of 13 amino acids. Germline V CDR1 and CDR2: SEHNR, FQNEAQ (reference sequence). Here the CDR3 reads CASSLLSAGRRAF. The CDR3, as DNA: TGTGCCAGCAGCTTATTATCTGCGGGACGGCGGGCCTTC. Filled out from reference TRBV7-9 and TRBJ1-2, the complete variable domain reads DTGVSQNPRHKITKRGQNVTFRCDPISEHNRLYWYRQTLGQGPEFLTYFQNEAQLEKSRLLSDRFSAERPKGSFSTLEIQRTEQGDSAMYLCASSLLSAGRRAFGSGTRLTVV.

Only one count was recorded for this clone. This chain connects TRBV6-1 to TRBJ1-2; weak D call: TRBD1 (5 bases). This CDR3 spans 15 amino acids. Germline lookup yields CDR1 MNHNS and CDR2 SASEGT. V was shortened by 0 bases and J by 5 bases, with 13 bases between the two germline ends. The CDR3 protein is CASSEAGGRVYGYTF. The DNA for the CDR3 is TGTGCCAGCAGTGAAGCTGGAGGCAGGGTTTATGGCTACACCTTC.

The chain uses TRBV29-1 and TRBJ1-1; D is perhaps TRBD1 (5 bases). Per germline, CDR1 SQVTM and CDR2 ANQGSEA. CDR3 length: 11 residues. V shed 4 bases and J shed 5 bases, with 8 bases lying between them. The CDR3 protein is CSVGGLTEAFF. As DNA, the CDR3 is TGCAGCGTTGGGGGCCTAACTGAAGCTTTCTTT.